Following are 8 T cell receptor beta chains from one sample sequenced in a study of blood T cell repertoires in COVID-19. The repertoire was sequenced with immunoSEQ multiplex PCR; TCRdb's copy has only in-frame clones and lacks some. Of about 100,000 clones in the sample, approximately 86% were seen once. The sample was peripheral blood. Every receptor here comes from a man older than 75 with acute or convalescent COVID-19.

CDR3 DNA: TGTGCCAGCAGCCGAGGGACTAGCGGGAACACCGGGGAGCTGTTTTTT. This gives the protein CASSRGTSGNTGELFF. The chain joins TRBV5-4 to TRBJ2-2; TRBD2 agrees at 11 bases. CDR1 SGHNT and CDR2 YYREEE come from the germline V gene (reference sequence). CDR3 length equals 16 residues. V gave up 4 bases and J gave up 1 base; unmatched junction bases: 3.

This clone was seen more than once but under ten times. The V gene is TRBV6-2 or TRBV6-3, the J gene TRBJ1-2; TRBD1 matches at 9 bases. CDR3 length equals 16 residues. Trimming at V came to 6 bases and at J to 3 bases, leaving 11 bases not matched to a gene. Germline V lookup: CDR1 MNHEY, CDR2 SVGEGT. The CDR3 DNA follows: TGTGCCAGCAGCCCTACTCCGGGACAGGGCTACTATGGCTACACCTTC. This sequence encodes CASSPTPGQGYYGYTF.

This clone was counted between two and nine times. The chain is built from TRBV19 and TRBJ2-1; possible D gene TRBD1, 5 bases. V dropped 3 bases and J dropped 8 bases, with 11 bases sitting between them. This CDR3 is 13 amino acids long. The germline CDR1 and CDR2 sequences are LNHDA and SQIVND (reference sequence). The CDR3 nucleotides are TGTGCCAGTAGTATTGTTGACAGATATGAGCAGTTCTTC. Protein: CASSIVDRYEQFF. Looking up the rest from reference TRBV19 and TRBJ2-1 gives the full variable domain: DGGITQSPKYLFRKEGQNVTLSCEQNLNHDAMYWYRQDPGQGLRLIYYSQIVNDFQKGDIAEGYSVSREKKESFPLTVTSAQKNPTAFYLCASSIVDRYEQFFGPGTRLTVL.

This CDR3 is CASSLGLAGGETQYF. The DNA of the CDR3 is TGTGCCAGCAGCCTAGGACTAGCGGGAGGTGAGACCCAGTACTTC. The V call is TRBV28, the J call TRBJ2-5, with 14 bases identical to TRBD2. Germline V gene data show CDR1 as MDHEN and CDR2 as SYDVKM. This CDR3 is built from 15 residues. V gave up 6 bases and J gave up 5 bases; unmatched junction bases: 5.

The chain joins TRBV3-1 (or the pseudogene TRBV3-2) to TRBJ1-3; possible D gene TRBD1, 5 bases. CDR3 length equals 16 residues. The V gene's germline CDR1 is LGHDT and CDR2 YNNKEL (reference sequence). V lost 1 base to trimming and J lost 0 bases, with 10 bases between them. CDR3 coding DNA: TGTGCCAGCAGCCAAGGCTGGGGCTACTCTGGAAACACCATATATTTT. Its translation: CASSQGWGYSGNTIYF.

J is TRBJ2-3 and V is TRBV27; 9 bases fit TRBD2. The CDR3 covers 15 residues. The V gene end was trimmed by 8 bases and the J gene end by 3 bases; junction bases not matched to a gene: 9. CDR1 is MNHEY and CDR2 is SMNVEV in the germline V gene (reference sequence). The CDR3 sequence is CASGIAGVGTDTQYF. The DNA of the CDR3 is TGTGCCAGCGGGATAGCGGGAGTTGGGACAGATACGCAGTATTTT.

The chain's CDR3 is CASSQRQGSNQPQHF. The DNA of the CDR3 is TGCGCCAGCAGCCAACGACAGGGGAGCAATCAGCCCCAGCATTTT. The chain has TRBV4-3 and TRBJ1-5; 8 bases map to TRBD1. Germline CDR1 is LGHNA and CDR2 is YSLEER. The V gene end was trimmed by 2 bases and the J gene end by 1 base; junction bases not matched to a gene: 1. This CDR3 is 15 amino acids long.

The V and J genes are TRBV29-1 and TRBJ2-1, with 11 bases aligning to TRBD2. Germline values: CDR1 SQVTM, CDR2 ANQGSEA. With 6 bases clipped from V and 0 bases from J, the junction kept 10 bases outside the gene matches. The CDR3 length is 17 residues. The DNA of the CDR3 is TGCAGCGTACTAGCGGGGGATCGTCCCAGCTCCTACAATGAGCAGTTCTTC. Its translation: CSVLAGDRPSSYNEQFF.